This entry features one TCR beta chain sequence. The sample comes from a study of blood T cell repertoires in COVID-19. Overall study context: The United States, Italy and Spain supplied acute and convalescent COVID-19 samples. In each case, the material was cDNA or gDNA derived from T cells, B-cell-depleted T cells, or PBMCs.

Authors' processing steps: Researchers report that nucleated cell counts were estimated from reference gene primer amplification. TCRdb's copy holds only in-frame clones and misses some; the assay was immunoSEQ multiplex PCR. That table is the source of V, J and clone size, and D and trimming were worked out from the DNA. The table shows approximately 180,000 clones, with approximately 90% occurring only once. Germline CDR1 reads KGHSH; CDR2 reads LQKENI. V was pared by 6 bases and J by 9 bases, with 18 bases of the junction left unmatched. CDR3 length: 17 residues. Sequenced input: peripheral blood. The TCR originated in a man between 50 and 59 years old with acute or convalescent COVID-19. The chain is built from TRBV18 and TRBJ2-1; TRBD2 matches 9 bases. DNA for the CDR3: TGTGCCAGCTCGCTTTCCGGGACTAGCCGTACCCTAGGTGAGCAGTTCTTC. Protein sequence: CASSLSGTSRTLGEQFF.